This TCR beta chain was identified during a study of T cell repertoires in cytomegalovirus infection. At the level of the study: CMV infection together with matching HLA type was indicated by public TCR beta signatures. Study observations and caveats: The response measured ex vivo was dominated by TCR beta clonotypes (HLA-C-restricted and CMV-specific).

On this clonotype itself: No antigen is known for it.

One entry per CDR3 protein, called by TCRdb with MiXCR from the reads. Among approximately 500,000 distinct CDR3 sequences listed, about 10% were seen once. Germline CDR1 SGHAT, CDR2 FQNNGV. Unmatched junction bases numbered 11, after V lost 5 bases and J lost 13 bases. This CDR3 has 13 amino acids. The clonotype comes from a human donor in good health (CMV status not recorded). Some clones in this sample may be carry-over from other donors' samples. The chain uses TRBV11-2 and TRBJ2-1, with TRBD2 identical over 7 bases. The specimen sequenced was PBMCs. CDR3 in DNA: TGTGCCAGCAGCATGTTGGGGGGGACTAAACAGTTCTTC. Its translation is CASSMLGGTKQFF.